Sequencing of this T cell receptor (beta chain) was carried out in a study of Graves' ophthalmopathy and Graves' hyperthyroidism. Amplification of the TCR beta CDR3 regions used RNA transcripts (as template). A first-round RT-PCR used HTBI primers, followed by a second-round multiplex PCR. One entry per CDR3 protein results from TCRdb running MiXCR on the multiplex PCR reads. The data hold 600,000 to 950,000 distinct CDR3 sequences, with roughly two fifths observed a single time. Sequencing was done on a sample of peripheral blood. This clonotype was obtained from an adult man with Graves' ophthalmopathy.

CDR3 in DNA: TGTGCCAGCAGCTTAGATACCGGGACAGGGGTCGACGAGCAGTACTTC. Its protein is CASSLDTGTGVDEQYF. The V call is TRBV7-9, the J call TRBJ2-7, with 10 bases matching TRBD1. The CDR3 is made up of 16 amino acids. V was pared by 1 base and J by 5 bases, with 8 bases of the junction left unmatched. Germline V gene data show CDR1 as SEHNR and CDR2 as FQNEAQ (reference sequence).